These 21 T cell receptor beta chains originate from one sample sequenced in a study of blood T cell repertoires in COVID-19. Profiling relied on immunoSEQ multiplex PCR, and the TCRdb table lists in-frame clones only, not all of them. The data contain about 240,000 clones, approximately 87% of them seen just once; the ten biggest clones take up approximately 6.2%. The material sequenced was peripheral blood. Receptors were obtained from a man between 60 and 70 years old with acute or convalescent COVID-19.

The chain links TRBV7-2 to TRBJ1-3; 9 bases map to TRBD1. Germline assignment: CDR1 SGHTA and CDR2 FQGNSA. V lost 4 bases and J lost 0; bases outside the gene matches: 1. The CDR3 contains 15 residues. The CDR3 nucleotides are TGTGCCAGCAGCTACAGGGGGCGCTCTGGAAACACCATATATTTT. Translation gives CASSYRGRSGNTIYF.

This chain joins TRBV7-6 and TRBJ2-7; 7 nucleotides align to TRBD2. Per germline, CDR1 SGHVS and CDR2 FNYEAQ. The ends lost 4 bases at V and 3 bases at J; junction bases unmatched: 6. There are 14 residues in the CDR3. The CDR3 sequence is CASSSRSGNYEQYF. CDR3 in DNA: TGTGCCAGCAGCTCCCGAAGCGGGAACTACGAGCAGTACTTC.

The V call is TRBV20-1, the J call TRBJ2-7; D remains ambiguous. This CDR3 spans 9 amino acids. The germline V gene encodes CDR1 DFQATT and CDR2 SNEGSKA (reference sequence). Trimming took 8 bases from V and 6 from J, leaving 8 bases between them. The DNA of the CDR3 is TGCAGTCCTCGCGGCGAGCAGTACTTC. Translation: CSPRGEQYF.

The J gene is TRBJ2-3, the V gene TRBV24-1; 8 nucleotides agree with TRBD2. This CDR3 region has 17 residues. Germline V lookup: CDR1 KGHDR, CDR2 SFDVKD. V shed 5 bases and J 4 bases; nucleotides not matched to a gene: 13. The chain's CDR3 is CATSGPPAGVGADTQYF. In nucleotides, the CDR3 is TGTGCCACCAGTGGACCGCCAGCGGGAGTGGGGGCAGATACGCAGTATTTT.

This sequence joins TRBV9 and TRBJ2-7; TRBD2 might be the D (5 bases). The ends were cut back, 3 bases at V and 6 bases at J, with 16 bases in the middle. Germline CDR1 and CDR2: SGDLS and YYNGEE. This CDR3 spans 14 amino acids. CDR3 DNA sequence: TGTGCCAGCAGCGCCCCCCCCGAGGGCGGCGAGCAGTACTTC. Amino acids: CASSAPPEGGEQYF.

The genes are TRBV7-2 and TRBJ2-7; maybe TRBD2 (5 bases). V lost 5 bases and J 3 bases, leaving 11 bases between the germline ends. The length of the CDR3 is 13 residues. Germline V gene sequence: CDR1 SGHTA, CDR2 FQGNSA. The CDR3 spells CASSLELVYEQYF. The DNA for the CDR3 is TGTGCCAGCAGCCTAGAACTAGTCTACGAGCAGTACTTC. The complete variable domain, with remaining parts taken from reference TRBV7-2 and TRBJ2-7, reads GAGVSQSPSNKVTEKGKDVELRCDPISGHTALYWYRQSLGQGLEFLIYFQGNSAPDKSGLPSDRFSAERTGGSVSTLTIQRTQQEDSAVYLCASSLELVYEQYFGPGTRLTVT.

The CDR3 is CASSQLAGDYNEQFF. The CDR3 coding sequence is TGTGCCAGCAGCCAACTAGCGGGAGATTACAATGAGCAGTTCTTC. V and J are TRBV7-3 and TRBJ2-1, with 11 nucleotides matching TRBD2. V trimming: 5 bases; J trimming: 4 bases; junction bases outside the gene matches: 4. Germline V lookup: CDR1 SGHTA, CDR2 FQGTGA. The CDR3 loop spans 15 amino acids.

The chain has TRBV30 and TRBJ1-1, with no clear D. The V and J ends lost 2 bases and 6 bases respectively, with 13 bases between them. Germline assignment: CDR1 GTSNPN and CDR2 SVGIG (reference sequence). The CDR3 is 13 residues long. The CDR3 coding sequence is TGTGCCTGGAGTAGAGGGAATTGGGCTGAAGCTTTCTTT. The encoded protein is CAWSRGNWAEAFF. The variable domain in full, completed from reference TRBV30 and TRBJ1-1, reads SQTIHQWPATLVQPVGSPLSLECTVEGTSNPNLYWYRQAAGRGLQLLFYSVGIGQISSEVPQNLSASRPQDRQFILSSKKLLLSDSGFYLCAWSRGNWAEAFFGQGTRLTVV.

CDR3 amino acids: CATPTPRTVGQETQYF. CDR3 DNA: TGTGCCACCCCGACACCGCGGACTGTGGGGCAAGAGACCCAGTACTTC. The chain couples TRBV28 to TRBJ2-5; TRBD2 is a possible D gene (5 bases). This CDR3 has 16 amino acids. CDR1 is MDHEN, CDR2 SYDVKM, per germline. The germline V and J ends were trimmed by 10 bases and 2 bases, with 23 bases remaining between them.

The chain combines TRBV6-5 with TRBJ2-7; D perhaps matches TRBD1 (6 bases). Trimming took off 6 bases at V and 0 bases at J, with 12 bases between the two ends. The CDR3 is 14 residues long. Germline V gene lookup returns CDR1 MNHEY and CDR2 SVGAGI. The CDR3 bases are TGTGCCAGCAGCCGGGACACCGGCTCCTACGAGCAGTACTTC. Protein: CASSRDTGSYEQYF.

In this sample, this clone turned up a few times. The chain couples TRBV5-6 to TRBJ2-7; possibly TRBD2 for D (6 bases). This CDR3 comprises 15 residues. Germline V CDR1 and CDR2: SGHDT, YYEEEE. Trimming cost V 4 bases and J 7 bases, with 21 bases left between them. The CDR3 loop reads CASSGGLTRDWEQYF. The CDR3, as DNA: TGTGCCAGCAGCGGAGGACTAACCCGCGATTGGGAGCAGTACTTC.

The rearrangement uses TRBV14 and TRBJ2-7, with 9 nucleotides matching TRBD1. Germline loops: CDR1 SGHDN, CDR2 FVKESK. CDR3 length: 14 residues. J was trimmed by 6 bases and V by 4 bases; bases with no gene match: 7. This chain's CDR3 is CASSRPGTGIEQYF. The DNA of the CDR3 is TGTGCCAGCAGCCGTCCCGGGACAGGGATCGAGCAGTACTTC.

The chain combines TRBV5-8 with TRBJ1-1; D possibly corresponds to TRBD1 (6 bases). The CDR3 is made up of 14 amino acids. Trimming shortened V by 5 bases and J by 0 bases, and 11 bases separated the two germline ends. Germline assignment: CDR1 SGHTS and CDR2 YDEGEE. CDR3 DNA sequence: TGTGCCAGCAGTCAACAGGGCCTGAACACTGAAGCTTTCTTT. It codes for CASSQQGLNTEAFF.

The chain employs TRBV20-1 and TRBJ2-3; D is ambiguous. The CDR3 totals 11 residues. Germline V lookup: CDR1 DFQATT, CDR2 SNEGSKA (reference sequence). Trimming cost V 7 bases and J 5 bases, with 10 bases left between them. The CDR3 protein is CSGWAGDTQYF. The CDR3 bases are TGCAGTGGGTGGGCCGGAGATACGCAGTATTTT.

The chain employs TRBV5-1 and TRBJ2-7, with 7 positions matching TRBD2. The germline CDR1 and CDR2 sequences are SGHRS and YFSETQ. CDR3 length equals 15 residues. Trimming took 4 bases from V and 3 from J; bases not matched to a gene: 10. DNA for the CDR3: TGCGCCAGCAGCAAGACGGCGGGAGAGGGCTACGAGCAGTACTTC. Translated, it gives CASSKTAGEGYEQYF. The full variable domain, its missing parts supplied by reference TRBV5-1 and TRBJ2-7, is KAGVTQTPRYLIKTRGQQVTLSCSPISGHRSVSWYQQTPGQGLQFLFEYFSETQRNKGNFPGRFSGRQFSNSRSEMNVSTLELGDSALYLCASSKTAGEGYEQYFGPGTRLTVT.

This chain connects TRBV30 to TRBJ1-5; possibly TRBD1 for D (6 bases). The CDR3 is 13 residues long. V lost 5 bases to trimming and J lost 5 bases, with 13 bases between them. Per the germline V gene, CDR1 is GTSNPN and CDR2 is SVGIG (reference sequence). The CDR3 nucleotides read TGTGCCTGGGCCCCAGGGGTTGATCAGCCCCAGCATTTT. The encoded protein is CAWAPGVDQPQHF.

The chain joins TRBV28 to TRBJ2-2, with D possibly TRBD2 on 6 matching bases. The ends were cut back, 6 bases at V and 6 bases at J, with 17 bases in the middle. This CDR3 has 15 residues. The germline V gene encodes CDR1 MDHEN and CDR2 SYDVKM. CDR3 in DNA: TGTGCCAGCAGGTCAGGGCGGGGCCTCCCCGGGGAGCTGTTTTTT. It specifies CASRSGRGLPGELFF.

V usage is TRBV28 and J usage is TRBJ1-4, with TRBD1 matching 8 bases. Germline CDR1 and CDR2: MDHEN and SYDVKM. The CDR3 is 16 residues long. Germline trimming cut 4 bases from V and 8 bases from J; bases unmatched to any gene: 12. The CDR3 reads CASSSLKQGGGEKLFF. The CDR3, as DNA: TGTGCCAGCAGTTCACTAAAACAGGGGGGCGGCGAAAAACTGTTTTTT. Full variable domain (rest looked up from reference TRBV28 and TRBJ1-4): DVKVTQSSRYLVKRTGEKVFLECVQDMDHENMFWYRQDPGLGLRLIYFSYDVKMKEKGDIPEGYSVSREKKERFSLILESASTNQTSMYLCASSSLKQGGGEKLFFGSGTQLSVL.

The chain joins TRBV28 to TRBJ1-5; TRBD1 is a possible D gene (5 bases). The V gene's germline CDR1 is MDHEN and CDR2 SYDVKM. CDR3 length: 13 amino acids. Trimming left V 6 bases short and J 2 bases short, with 8 bases between. The CDR3 region is CASREGGNQPQHF. The CDR3 DNA reads as TGTGCCAGCAGGGAAGGGGGCAATCAGCCCCAGCATTTT.

J is TRBJ2-1 and V is TRBV28; D may be TRBD2 (6 bases). The CDR3 is made up of 14 amino acids. Trimming pared 1 base from V and 8 bases from J, leaving 12 bases between. The germline CDR1 and CDR2 sequences are MDHEN and SYDVKM. DNA for the CDR3: TGTGCCAGCAGTTTATCGGGGGTTTTCGATGAGCAGTTCTTC. It yields the protein CASSLSGVFDEQFF.

CDR3 nucleotides: TGTGCCAGCAGCCAAGATCTGTTAGGGGTTAACGATGAGCAGTTCTTC. Translation: CASSQDLLGVNDEQFF. The gene calls are TRBV3-1 (or the pseudogene TRBV3-2) and TRBJ2-1, with TRBD1 as a possible D gene (5 bases). Trimming took 0 bases from V and 8 from J, leaving 17 bases between them. Germline lookup yields CDR1 LGHDT and CDR2 YNNKEL (reference sequence). This CDR3 spans 16 amino acids.